This entry is about one T cell receptor beta chain. The data belong to a study of blood T cell repertoires in COVID-19. Study in general: Sites across the United States, Italy and Spain contributed samples from acute and convalescent COVID-19. In each case, the material was cDNA or gDNA derived from T cells, B-cell-depleted T cells, or PBMCs.

Between the trimmed V and J ends, which lost 1 base and 5 bases, there was a span of 11 bases. CDR1 is SGHVS and CDR2 is FNYEAQ in the germline V gene. The CDR3 runs 14 residues. Enrolled during active infection, Seattle patients were then followed longitudinally. Original data processing: Reference gene primer amplification yielded estimated nucleated cell counts. Data came from immunoSEQ multiplex PCR; TCRdb stores just in-frame clones and leaves some out. Clone size and V and J calls were adopted from that table, with D and trimming inferred from the DNA. The sample contains some 150,000 clones, around 85% of which appear only once.

This receptor was taken from a woman aged 55-70 years with COVID-19, enrolled during active disease. This rearrangement joins TRBV7-6 to TRBJ2-5, with a possible D match to TRBD2 (5 bases). Sequenced: peripheral blood. CDR3 residues: CASSLGLKLETQYF. The DNA for the CDR3 is TGTGCCAGCAGCTTAGGACTAAAACTGGAGACCCAGTACTTC.